Following are 18 T cell receptor beta chains from one sample sequenced in a study of T-cell reconstitution after alpha-beta-depleted transplantation in children (dated by TCRdb to the mid-2010s). The library was prepared using PCR. This sample was sequenced with an Illumina HiSeq 2500. TCR libraries were prepared with molecular barcoding, using unique molecular identifiers to normalize TCRbeta repertoire quantification. TCRdb applied fastp at Q25 and MiXCR to the public reads, then kept only in-frame beta chains. Duplicate CDR3 protein sequences are folded into a single record with the most common DNA and genes. For this sample the table gives some 550,000 distinct CDR3 sequences, of which under 25% were detected only once. 13% to 15% of the sample belongs to the ten largest clones. In the paper's terms, the treatment or condition label means: allogeneic hematopoietic cell transplantation with graft depleted of TCRalphabeta T cells and CD19 B cells.

The specimen comprised PBMCs, mostly from graft donor cells, sampled 360 days after TCRalphabeta/CD19-depleted stem cell transplant. Receptors originate from a boy younger than two who had a stem cell transplant for acute myeloid leukemia, so the T cells may come from the graft donor.

Only a few counts were recorded for this clonotype. The V gene is TRBV6-2 or TRBV6-3, the J gene TRBJ2-7; 10 bases align to TRBD2. With 6 bases clipped from V and 5 bases from J, the junction kept 13 bases outside the gene matches. Germline V gives CDR1 MNHEY, CDR2 SVGEGT. CDR3 length equals 16 residues. CDR3 residues: CASSPPPLAGANEQYF. As DNA, the CDR3 is TGTGCCAGCAGCCCCCCTCCCCTAGCGGGGGCGAACGAGCAGTACTTC.

This clonotype was detected a few times. V usage is TRBV20-1 and J usage is TRBJ2-7; D may match TRBD1 or TRBD2 (5 bases each). Germline-derived CDR1 and CDR2 are DFQATT and SNEGSKA (reference sequence). This CDR3 has 14 amino acids. The V and J ends lost 6 bases and 0 bases respectively, with 15 bases between them. Here the CDR3 reads CSAQRWGSSYEQYF. CDR3 in DNA: TGCAGTGCCCAACGCTGGGGGAGCTCCTACGAGCAGTACTTC.

The chain employs TRBV12-3 or TRBV12-4 and TRBJ2-1; tentatively, D is TRBD2 (6 bases). Trimming took off 3 bases at V and 3 bases at J, with 9 bases between the two ends. CDR3 length: 14 amino acids. The CDR3 DNA reads as TGTGCCAGCAGTTTGTGGGGGGACTACAATGAGCAGTTCTTC. Translating gives CASSLWGDYNEQFF.

Many counts were recorded for this clonotype. The chain uses TRBV12-3 or TRBV12-4 and TRBJ2-3; 7 nucleotides match TRBD1. The CDR3 runs to 17 residues. V lost 6 bases and J lost 1; bases outside the gene matches: 13. CDR3 region: CASSPMTGNWGTDTQYF. The DNA for the CDR3 is TGTGCCAGCAGCCCTATGACAGGGAATTGGGGCACAGATACGCAGTATTTT.

In its sample, this clonotype was seen a few times. J is TRBJ2-5 and V is TRBV5-1, with D uncertain. With 1 base removed from V and 2 bases from J, the gap between germline ends came to 9 bases. The CDR3 consists of 14 residues. Per the germline V gene, CDR1 is SGHRS and CDR2 is YFSETQ. CDR3 nucleotides: TGCGCCAGCAGCTTGCAACCGACGCAAGAGACCCAGTACTTC. Translated, it gives CASSLQPTQETQYF.

In its sample, this clonotype was seen once. The rearrangement links TRBV20-1 to TRBJ2-3; 10 bases fit TRBD2. The V gene's germline CDR1 is DFQATT and CDR2 SNEGSKA (reference sequence). This CDR3 spans 17 amino acids. V lost 3 bases and J lost 5; bases outside the gene matches: 14. CDR3 bases: TGCAGTGCTAGGGGGCGGGTGAGCGGGGGGGCATTAGATACGCAGTATTTT. Residues: CSARGRVSGGALDTQYF.

There are many counts of this clonotype. The genes are TRBV7-2 and TRBJ2-1; 7 nucleotides match TRBD2. The germline CDR1 and CDR2 sequences are SGHTA and FQGNSA. This CDR3 has 16 residues. Trimming cost V 5 bases and J 6 bases; bases outside gene matches: 13. As DNA, the CDR3 is TGTGCCAGCAGCCCCTCGACTAGCCCTGGGGGCAATGAGCAGTTCTTC. Protein sequence: CASSPSTSPGGNEQFF. Looking up the rest from reference TRBV7-2 and TRBJ2-1 gives the full variable domain: GAGVSQSPSNKVTEKGKDVELRCDPISGHTALYWYRQSLGQGLEFLIYFQGNSAPDKSGLPSDRFSAERTGGSVSTLTIQRTQQEDSAVYLCASSPSTSPGGNEQFFGPGTRLTVL.

This rearrangement joins TRBV12-3 or TRBV12-4 to TRBJ1-1; a weak D match, TRBD1 (5 bases). V dropped 5 bases and J dropped 4 bases, with 14 bases sitting between them. The CDR3 has 14 residues. CDR3 DNA: TGTGCCAGCAGTCCCGGGGGTCACCTCACTGAAGCTTTCTTT. Translated: CASSPGGHLTEAFF.

V gene TRBV4-1 combines with J gene TRBJ1-6, with D possibly being TRBD1 (5 bases). Trimming left V 1 base short and J 7 bases short, with 11 bases between. The germline V gene has CDR1 MGHRA and CDR2 YSYEKL. CDR3 length equals 15 residues. The CDR3 spells CASSQVGTANSPLHF. The CDR3 nucleotides read TGCGCCAGCAGCCAAGTCGGGACGGCGAATTCACCCCTCCACTTT.

This clonotype showed up many times. J is TRBJ2-7 and V is TRBV27; D not resolved. Trimming cost V 3 bases and J 3 bases, with 9 bases left between them. CDR1 is MNHEY and CDR2 is SMNVEV in the germline V gene (reference sequence). The CDR3 has 13 amino acids. The CDR3 DNA is TGTGCCAGCAGTTTCGGACCGAACTACGAGCAGTACGTC. Translating gives CASSFGPNYEQYV.

The chain joins TRBV4-3 to TRBJ1-1; D is undetermined. CDR1 and CDR2 (germline): LGHNA, YSLEER. This CDR3 comprises 13 residues. V shed 5 bases and J shed 8 bases, with 15 bases lying between them. Written as DNA, the CDR3 is TGCGCCAGCAGCGAGGTCCGACGGACCGAAGCTTTCTTT. Its translation: CASSEVRRTEAFF.

The chain recombines TRBV4-1 with TRBJ2-7, with 10 bases aligning to TRBD2. This CDR3 has 21 residues. With V trimmed by 5 bases and J by 6 bases, 28 bases remained unmatched. The V gene's germline CDR1 is MGHRA and CDR2 YSYEKL. CDR3 coding DNA: TGCGCCAGCAGCTCAAATAGCAAAGGACTAGCGGATACCCTTGGGAACTCCGAGCAGTACGTC. Amino acids: CASSSNSKGLADTLGNSEQYV.

This chain connects TRBV12-3 or TRBV12-4 to TRBJ2-5; maybe TRBD1 (6 bases). Trimming removed 6 bases at V and 5 bases at J, with 16 bases between. The CDR3 loop spans 14 amino acids. Here the CDR3 reads CASRSEGVGETQYF. The CDR3 DNA reads TGTGCCAGCAGATCCGAGGGGGTGGGGGAGACCCAGTACTTC.

This clonotype has a count of ten or more. This rearrangement joins TRBV6-2 or TRBV6-3 to TRBJ1-5, with D uncertain. The V gene's germline CDR1 is MNHEY and CDR2 SVGEGT. Between the trimmed V and J ends, which lost 0 bases and 4 bases, there was a span of 13 bases. The CDR3 extends over 16 amino acids. The CDR3 DNA follows: TGTGCCAGCAGTTACTCGAAGCTAGGCCAAAATCAGCCCCAGCATTTT. This gives the protein CASSYSKLGQNQPQHF.

This clonotype was detected only a few times. The chain uses TRBV28 and TRBJ2-7, with 11 bases fitting TRBD1. Trimming removed 11 bases from V and 0 bases from J; junction bases left unmatched: 9. The CDR3 runs 15 residues. Germline assignment: CDR1 MDHEN and CDR2 SYDVKM. The CDR3 nucleotides are TGTGCCTCGAGTCCGGGACAGGGGGTCTCCTACGAGCAGTACGTC. Its protein is CASSPGQGVSYEQYV.

This clonotype was counted a single time. The V and J genes are TRBV4-1 and TRBJ2-7; D gene unclear. Germline values: CDR1 MGHRA, CDR2 YSYEKL. This CDR3 has 18 amino acids. Trimming cost V 0 bases and J 0 bases, with 18 bases left between them. The CDR3 here is CASSQDLSYSVHSYEQYV. The DNA for the CDR3 is TGCGCCAGCAGCCAAGATTTATCTTACAGTGTACACTCCTACGAGCAGTACGTC.

Only a few counts were recorded for this clonotype. The chain recombines TRBV10-3 with TRBJ2-5, with 7 bases that match TRBD2. This CDR3 spans 14 amino acids. The trim removed 6 bases at V and 1 base at J, leaving 5 bases unmatched. Germline CDR1 and CDR2: ENHRY and SYGVKD. The CDR3 bases are TGTGCCATCAGCAAGACTAGCCTCCAAGAGACCCAGTACTTC. It codes for CAISKTSLQETQYF.

This clonotype has just a few counts. This rearrangement joins TRBV5-8 to TRBJ2-5; no definite D call. CDR3 length: 16 residues. V was cut by 0 bases and J by 1 base, with 13 bases left in between. Germline V gene data show CDR1 as SGHTS and CDR2 as YDEGEE. CDR3 DNA sequence: TGTGCCAGCAGCTTGGGGGCTACGCTACTCCAAGAGACCCAGTACTTC. Its translation is CASSLGATLLQETQYF.